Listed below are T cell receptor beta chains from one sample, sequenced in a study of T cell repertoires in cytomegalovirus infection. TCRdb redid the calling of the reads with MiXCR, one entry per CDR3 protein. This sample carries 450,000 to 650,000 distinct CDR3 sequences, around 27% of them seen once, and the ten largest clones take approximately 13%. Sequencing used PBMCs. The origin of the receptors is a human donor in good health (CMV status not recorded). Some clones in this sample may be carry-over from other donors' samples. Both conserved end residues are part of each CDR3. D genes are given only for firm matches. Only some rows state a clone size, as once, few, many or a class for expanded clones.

CDR3nt: TGTGCCAGCAGTTTAGCCGCAGGTGGAGAGCAGTACTTC
CDR3aa: CASSLAAGGEQYF
j_gene: TRBJ2-7
abundance: many
v_gene: TRBV12-3/TRBV12-4
d_gene: NA

CDR3nt: TGTGCCAGCAGCTGGCAACGGGGGGCTACAGGAAACTATGGCTACACCTTC
CDR3aa: CASSWQRGATGNYGYTF
j_gene: TRBJ1-2
abundance: NA
v_gene: TRBV9
d_gene: NA

CDR3nt: TGCGCCAGCAGCCAAGCCTTGACAGGGGGTTGGGGCAATCAGCCCCAGCATTTT
CDR3aa: CASSQALTGGWGNQPQHF
j_gene: TRBJ1-5
abundance: NA
v_gene: TRBV4-1
d_gene: TRBD1

CDR3nt: TGCAGTGCGGCTTCTCGCCTGGCATCCCTCAATGAGCAGTTCTTC
CDR3aa: CSAASRLASLNEQFF
j_gene: TRBJ2-1
abundance: once
v_gene: TRBV20-1
d_gene: NA

CDR3nt: TGTGCCTGGAATGTGGTGGGGGAGACCCAGTACTTC
CDR3aa: CAWNVVGETQYF
j_gene: TRBJ2-5
abundance: few
v_gene: TRBV30
d_gene: NA

CDR3nt: TGTGCCAGCAGTTCCCTCCCCGGCGGAGGGAATCAGCCCCAGCATTTT
CDR3aa: CASSSLPGGGNQPQHF
j_gene: TRBJ1-5
abundance: NA
v_gene: TRBV6-5
d_gene: NA

CDR3nt: TGTGCCAGCAGCCAAGATGGAAAGACTGAAGCTTTCTTT
CDR3aa: CASSQDGKTEAFF
j_gene: TRBJ1-1
abundance: NA
v_gene: TRBV14
d_gene: NA

CDR3nt: TGTGCCAGCAGCTTAACCAGGGACGGTAGGCAGCCCCAGCATTTT
CDR3aa: CASSLTRDGRQPQHF
j_gene: TRBJ1-5
abundance: many
v_gene: TRBV7-2
d_gene: NA

CDR3nt: TGTGCCAGCAGCCTCCGGACAGGAGGAGTGACGAACACTGAAGCTTTCTTT
CDR3aa: CASSLRTGGVTNTEAFF
j_gene: TRBJ1-1
abundance: NA
v_gene: TRBV28
d_gene: TRBD1

CDR3nt: TGTGCCAGCAGTAGCCTGGGACTAGCGGGAAGCAATGAGCAGTTCTTC
CDR3aa: CASSSLGLAGSNEQFF
j_gene: TRBJ2-1
abundance: few
v_gene: TRBV6-1
d_gene: TRBD2

CDR3nt: TGTGCCAGCAGCTCGACCAAGCGGAGCTTCTACAATGAGCAGTTCTTC
CDR3aa: CASSSTKRSFYNEQFF
j_gene: TRBJ2-1
abundance: few
v_gene: TRBV5-6
d_gene: NA

CDR3nt: TGCAGTGCTATCACTAGCGGGAGCACCGGGGAGCTGTTTTTT
CDR3aa: CSAITSGSTGELFF
j_gene: TRBJ2-2
abundance: NA
v_gene: TRBV20-1
d_gene: TRBD2

CDR3nt: TGCAGTGCTAGAGATCCACCTAATTCACCCCTCCACTTT
CDR3aa: CSARDPPNSPLHF
j_gene: TRBJ1-6
abundance: few
v_gene: TRBV20-1
d_gene: NA

CDR3nt: TGTGCCAGCAGTTACGCGGGAGGGCTGAACACCGGGGAGCTGTTTTTT
CDR3aa: CASSYAGGLNTGELFF
j_gene: TRBJ2-2
abundance: NA
v_gene: TRBV6-5
d_gene: TRBD2

CDR3nt: TGTGCCAGCAGCCCTTCAGGGAGGCAGCCCCAGCATTTT
CDR3aa: CASSPSGRQPQHF
j_gene: TRBJ1-5
abundance: NA
v_gene: TRBV7-2
d_gene: NA

CDR3nt: TGTGCCAGCAGCCTATCTACAGGGCTCGGAGAGACCCAGTACTTC
CDR3aa: CASSLSTGLGETQYF
j_gene: TRBJ2-5
abundance: NA
v_gene: TRBV7-2
d_gene: NA

CDR3nt: TGTGCCAGTACCGGGTGGGGGCTTTTGGGCCAAGAGACCCAGTACTTC
CDR3aa: CASTGWGLLGQETQYF
j_gene: TRBJ2-5
abundance: NA
v_gene: TRBV19
d_gene: NA

CDR3nt: TGTGCCAGCAGCTTAGGGACAGGGTCTGGCAATGAGCAGTTCTTC
CDR3aa: CASSLGTGSGNEQFF
j_gene: TRBJ2-1
abundance: many
v_gene: TRBV7-6
d_gene: TRBD1

CDR3nt: TGTGCCAGCAGCCTAAATGGTGAAACTGAAGCTTTCTTT
CDR3aa: CASSLNGETEAFF
j_gene: TRBJ1-1
abundance: once
v_gene: TRBV3-1
d_gene: NA

CDR3nt: TGTGCCAGCAGCCCAGGAGGGAAGGGCAATCCGGAGACCCAGTACTTC
CDR3aa: CASSPGGKGNPETQYF
j_gene: TRBJ2-5
abundance: NA
v_gene: TRBV3-1
d_gene: NA

CDR3nt: TGTGCCAGCAGACAAAGGAGGACAGGGGGTTTTGATGAGCAGTTCTTC
CDR3aa: CASRQRRTGGFDEQFF
j_gene: TRBJ2-1
abundance: NA
v_gene: TRBV7-9
d_gene: TRBD1

CDR3nt: TGCAGTGTCCTCGGGACTACCTACAATGAGCAGTTCTTC
CDR3aa: CSVLGTTYNEQFF
j_gene: TRBJ2-1
abundance: NA
v_gene: TRBV20-1
d_gene: TRBD2

CDR3nt: TGTGCCAGCCACTGGGGAAACACTGAAGCTTTCTTT
CDR3aa: CASHWGNTEAFF
j_gene: TRBJ1-1
abundance: few
v_gene: TRBV6-1
d_gene: NA

CDR3nt: TGTGCCAGCAGTGAAGGGACTCCAAATGAGCAGTTCTTC
CDR3aa: CASSEGTPNEQFF
j_gene: TRBJ2-1
abundance: many
v_gene: TRBV6-1
d_gene: NA

CDR3nt: TGTGCCAGCAGTCCGAGGACAGGTCATGAGCAGTTCTTC
CDR3aa: CASSPRTGHEQFF
j_gene: TRBJ2-1
abundance: NA
v_gene: TRBV6-5
d_gene: TRBD1

CDR3nt: TGCAGTGCTAGAGGGGAGTCCCTAGATACGCAGTATTTT
CDR3aa: CSARGESLDTQYF
j_gene: TRBJ2-3
abundance: NA
v_gene: TRBV20-1
d_gene: NA

CDR3nt: TGTGCCAGCAGACCGGCGGGAATAAGGACCGGGGAGCTGTTTTTT
CDR3aa: CASRPAGIRTGELFF
j_gene: TRBJ2-2
abundance: NA
v_gene: TRBV7-7
d_gene: NA

CDR3nt: TGTGCCAGCAGTTCCGGTCCTGGGACCGGGGAGCTGTTTTTT
CDR3aa: CASSSGPGTGELFF
j_gene: TRBJ2-2
abundance: NA
v_gene: TRBV6-6
d_gene: NA

CDR3nt: TGTGCCAGCAGCTTAGCGCGGGACGAGCAGCAGTTCTTC
CDR3aa: CASSLARDEQQFF
j_gene: TRBJ2-1
abundance: many
v_gene: TRBV7-2
d_gene: NA

CDR3nt: TGTGCCAGCAGTTACTTATCAGGAGCTGGAAACACCATATATTTT
CDR3aa: CASSYLSGAGNTIYF
j_gene: TRBJ1-3
abundance: NA
v_gene: TRBV6-5
d_gene: NA

CDR3nt: TGTGCCTGGAGCCTGGGGGTCGGAGAGCAGTTCTTC
CDR3aa: CAWSLGVGEQFF
j_gene: TRBJ2-1
abundance: few
v_gene: TRBV30
d_gene: NA

CDR3nt: TGCGCCAGCAGCCACATAGCGGGAGGTTCCTACGAGCAGTACTTC
CDR3aa: CASSHIAGGSYEQYF
j_gene: TRBJ2-7
abundance: few
v_gene: TRBV4-3
d_gene: TRBD2

CDR3nt: TGCAGCGTCCTCGGCCAGGCGCCTGAATTT
CDR3aa: CSVLGQAPEF
j_gene: TRBJ1-1
abundance: many
v_gene: TRBV29-1
d_gene: NA

CDR3nt: TGTGCCAGCAGCTATAACGGGAGAGGGAACATTCAGTACTTC
CDR3aa: CASSYNGRGNIQYF
j_gene: TRBJ2-4
abundance: NA
v_gene: TRBV13
d_gene: NA

CDR3nt: TGTGCCAGCAGCTTAAGAGTCGGGAGCCCCACAGATACGCAGTATTTT
CDR3aa: CASSLRVGSPTDTQYF
j_gene: TRBJ2-3
abundance: NA
v_gene: TRBV7-9
d_gene: NA

CDR3nt: TGTGCCAGCACCCTACTGGACAGGGGCTATGGCTACACCTTC
CDR3aa: CASTLLDRGYGYTF
j_gene: TRBJ1-2
abundance: many
v_gene: TRBV28
d_gene: TRBD1

CDR3nt: TGTGCCAGCAGGTTAGGGGGACAGAGCGGTCAGCCCCAGCATTTT
CDR3aa: CASRLGGQSGQPQHF
j_gene: TRBJ1-5
abundance: NA
v_gene: TRBV28
d_gene: TRBD1